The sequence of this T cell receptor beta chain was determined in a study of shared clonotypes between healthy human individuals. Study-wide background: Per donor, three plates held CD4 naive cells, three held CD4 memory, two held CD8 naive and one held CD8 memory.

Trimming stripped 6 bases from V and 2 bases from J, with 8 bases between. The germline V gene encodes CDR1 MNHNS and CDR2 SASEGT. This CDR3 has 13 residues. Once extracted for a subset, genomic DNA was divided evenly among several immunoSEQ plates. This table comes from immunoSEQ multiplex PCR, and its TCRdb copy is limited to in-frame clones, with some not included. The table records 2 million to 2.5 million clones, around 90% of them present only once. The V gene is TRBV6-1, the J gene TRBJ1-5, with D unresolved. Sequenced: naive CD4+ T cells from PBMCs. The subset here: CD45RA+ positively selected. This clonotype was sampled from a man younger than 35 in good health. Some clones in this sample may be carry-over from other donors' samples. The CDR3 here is CASRAEGNQPQHF. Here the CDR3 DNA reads TGTGCCAGCAGGGCCGAGGGCAATCAGCCCCAGCATTTT.